Only a few counts were recorded for the clone carrying this T cell receptor (beta chain). Antigen: not known. This sample is drawn from a study of T-cell reconstitution after alpha-beta-depleted transplantation in children. Study-level points and caveats: Newly produced T cells mostly accounted for T-cell counts and diversity one year post-transplant. Several hundred expanded graft clones reportedly supplied alpha-beta T cells about two months after transplant.

CDR1 and CDR2 (germline): LGHNA, YSLEER. The CDR3 consists of 15 residues. Trimming removed 4 bases from V and 2 bases from J, with 14 bases in between. TCRbeta library preparation incorporated unique molecular identifiers. MiXCR, applied by TCRdb to the PCR reads, yields one record per CDR3 protein. The table includes some 600,000 distinct CDR3 sequences, roughly 13% detected once. The sample here was PBMCs, mostly from graft donor cells, taken 360 days after TCRalphabeta/CD19-depleted stem cell transplant. This chain connects TRBV4-3 to TRBJ1-2, with D tentatively TRBD1 (6 bases). This clonotype originated in a male patient between 10 and 17 years old who had a stem cell transplant for acute myeloid leukemia, so the T cells may come from the graft donor. The CDR3 bases are TGCGCCAGCAGCCTCCTGGGTCAGGGGAACTATGGCTACACCTTC. Translating it yields CASSLLGQGNYGYTF.